These T cell receptor beta chains were read from a single sample in a study of naive and memory T cell subsets. MiXCR was run by TCRdb on the UMI-ligation and nested PCR reads, yielding one entry per CDR3 protein. The table includes some 100,000 distinct CDR3 sequences, 7% detected once. The sample was central memory CD4+ T cells from blood. The origin of the receptors is a human donor in good health. CDR3s include the opening cysteine and the closing phenylalanine or tryptophan. The order of the fields is clone size, D gene, V gene, J gene, CDR3 protein, CDR3 DNA. A D gene is named only where the DNA matches it firmly. Not all rows give a size; the values are once, few, many and, for expanded clones, a class.

clone size: NA; D gene: NA; V gene: TRBV4-2; J gene: TRBJ2-1; CDR3 protein: CASSQDKLPDNEQFF; CDR3 DNA: TGTGCCAGCAGCCAAGATAAACTACCTGACAATGAGCAGTTCTTC
clone size: many; D gene: NA; V gene: TRBV28; J gene: TRBJ2-7; CDR3 protein: CASSLWEEQYF; CDR3 DNA: TGTGCCAGCAGTTTATGGGAGGAGCAGTACTTC
clone size: many; D gene: NA; V gene: TRBV28; J gene: TRBJ2-3; CDR3 protein: CASSFAPHLTTDTQYF; CDR3 DNA: TGTGCCAGCAGTTTCGCCCCTCACCTGACTACAGATACGCAGTATTTT
clone size: few; D gene: TRBD2; V gene: TRBV29-1; J gene: TRBJ2-7; CDR3 protein: CSVAGGRYEQYF; CDR3 DNA: TGCAGCGTTGCGGGAGGGAGGTACGAGCAGTACTTC
clone size: few; D gene: TRBD2; V gene: TRBV5-1; J gene: TRBJ2-1; CDR3 protein: CASSMSTSGNNEQFF; CDR3 DNA: TGCGCCAGCAGCATGTCGACTAGCGGTAACAATGAGCAGTTCTTC
clone size: few; D gene: NA; V gene: TRBV30; J gene: TRBJ1-2; CDR3 protein: CAWSVTGTRGYTF; CDR3 DNA: TGTGCCTGGAGTGTGACTGGGACACGTGGCTACACCTTC
clone size: many; D gene: NA; V gene: TRBV5-1; J gene: TRBJ2-7; CDR3 protein: CASSLDGYSSYEQYF; CDR3 DNA: TGCGCCAGCAGCTTGGACGGCTATAGCTCCTACGAGCAGTACTTC
clone size: medium-sized; D gene: NA; V gene: TRBV20-1; J gene: TRBJ1-3; CDR3 protein: CSASSRENSGNTIYF; CDR3 DNA: TGCAGTGCTAGTTCCAGGGAAAACTCTGGAAACACCATATATTTT
clone size: many; D gene: NA; V gene: TRBV7-2; J gene: TRBJ2-7; CDR3 protein: CASSLAGRSGYPYEQYF; CDR3 DNA: TGTGCCAGCAGCTTAGCGGGAAGGTCCGGATACCCTTACGAGCAGTACTTC
clone size: many; D gene: TRBD2; V gene: TRBV6-5; J gene: TRBJ2-6; CDR3 protein: CASRSGIRSGANVLTF; CDR3 DNA: TGTGCCAGCAGGAGCGGGATTCGATCTGGGGCCAACGTCCTGACTTTC
clone size: few; D gene: NA; V gene: TRBV5-4; J gene: TRBJ2-3; CDR3 protein: CASSFRTETDTQYF; CDR3 DNA: TGTGCCAGCAGCTTTAGAACAGAAACAGATACGCAGTATTTT
clone size: NA; D gene: NA; V gene: TRBV19; J gene: TRBJ2-1; CDR3 protein: CASGTLNNEQFF; CDR3 DNA: TGTGCCAGCGGGACCCTAAACAATGAGCAGTTCTTC
clone size: NA; D gene: TRBD2; V gene: TRBV6-2/TRBV6-3; J gene: TRBJ2-7; CDR3 protein: CASSYPSGVPSYEQYF; CDR3 DNA: TGTGCCAGCAGTTACCCTAGCGGGGTTCCTAGCTACGAGCAGTACTTC
clone size: NA; D gene: NA; V gene: TRBV7-9; J gene: TRBJ2-1; CDR3 protein: CATDLGNEQFF; CDR3 DNA: TGTGCCACCGACCTCGGGAATGAGCAGTTCTTC
clone size: many; D gene: NA; V gene: TRBV3-1; J gene: TRBJ2-7; CDR3 protein: CASSQEGGHREQYF; CDR3 DNA: TGTGCCAGCAGCCAAGAGGGAGGCCACCGCGAGCAGTACTTC